The T cell receptor (beta chain) described here comes from a study of control samples from healthy donors and cancer patients. Trimming shortened V by 2 bases and J by 1 base, and 12 bases separated the two germline ends. Per the germline V gene, CDR1 is ENHRY and CDR2 is SYGVKD. The CDR3 runs to 16 residues. TCRdb's table, derived via immunoSEQ multiplex PCR, lists solely in-frame clones and lacks some. The sample gives about 140,000 clones, under 95% of which show up once; under 15% is in the top ten. Sequenced sample: blood. The chain recombines TRBV10-3 with TRBJ2-1; no clear D gene. This sequence was found in a man between 35 and 55 years old in good health. This chain's CDR3 is CAISEAAGRSYNEQFF. In DNA form, the CDR3 reads TGTGCCATCAGTGAGGCAGCCGGAAGGTCCTACAATGAGCAGTTCTTC.